The 30 T cell receptor beta chains given below trace back to one sample, sequenced in a study of T cells after yellow fever vaccination. TCRdb analysed the 5' RACE reads with MiXCR anew, one entry per CDR3 protein. The sample holds about 150,000 distinct CDR3 sequences, 5% to 7.5% seen once. The source material was CD4+ T cells sorted from PBMCs, sampled 10 days after the yellow fever booster vaccination. These receptors were obtained from a man younger than 40 who received the YFV17D yellow fever vaccine.

This clonotype was seen many times. DNA for the CDR3: TGCGCCAGCAGCTCTGACAGCTACGAGCAGTACTTC. Encoded protein: CASSSDSYEQYF. The chain uses TRBV5-1 and TRBJ2-7; maybe TRBD1 (5 bases). Trimming shortened V by 3 bases and J by 3 bases, and 7 bases separated the two germline ends. This CDR3 is built from 12 residues. Germline CDR1 reads SGHRS; CDR2 reads YFSETQ.

The V gene is TRBV5-1, the J gene TRBJ1-1, with D tentatively TRBD1 (6 bases). Between the trimmed V and J ends, which lost 4 bases and 2 bases, there was a span of 12 bases. Germline lookup yields CDR1 SGHRS and CDR2 YFSETQ. The CDR3 runs to 14 residues. CDR3 coding DNA: TGCGCCAGCAGCCCAAACAGGGTTAACACTGAAGCTTTCTTT. It codes for CASSPNRVNTEAFF.

There are a few counts of this clonotype. The chain has TRBV7-2 and TRBJ1-6, with D maybe TRBD1 (6 bases). Germline CDR1 SGHTA, CDR2 FQGNSA. This CDR3 contains 15 residues. Trimming left V 7 bases short and J 5 bases short, with 15 bases between. The CDR3 loop is CASTGRGADNSPLHF. CDR3 DNA sequence: TGTGCCAGCACGGGGCGGGGGGCGGATAATTCACCCCTCCACTTT. The full variable domain, in which reference TRBV7-2 and TRBJ1-6 provide the parts outside the CDR3, is GAGVSQSPSNKVTEKGKDVELRCDPISGHTALYWYRQSLGQGLEFLIYFQGNSAPDKSGLPSDRFSAERTGGSVSTLTIQRTQQEDSAVYLCASTGRGADNSPLHFGNGTRLTVT.

This clonotype was counted ten times or more. The chain carries TRBV24-1 and TRBJ2-1; D might be TRBD2 (6 bases). CDR1 is KGHDR, CDR2 SFDVKD, per germline. The V gene lost 0 bases and the J gene lost 2 bases, with 10 bases spanning the gap. The CDR3 contains 16 residues. The CDR3 is CATSDLSGEAYNEQFF. CDR3 bases: TGTGCCACCAGTGATTTGTCGGGAGAAGCCTACAATGAGCAGTTCTTC.

This clonotype has just a few counts. The chain recombines TRBV30 with TRBJ2-5, with 16 bases lining up with TRBD2. Germline V CDR1 and CDR2: GTSNPN, SVGIG (reference sequence). This CDR3 comprises 19 residues. The V and J ends lost 0 bases and 5 bases, in that order; junction bases with no gene match: 12. The CDR3 bases are TGTGCCTGGAGTGTGCGCCTCTCCGGGACTAGCGGGAGGGTGGAGACCCAGTACTTC. Protein sequence: CAWSVRLSGTSGRVETQYF.

The chain uses TRBV5-6 and TRBJ2-5; D may be TRBD1 (6 bases). This CDR3 is built from 12 residues. CDR1 and CDR2 (germline): SGHDT, YYEEEE. Trimming shortened V by 5 bases and J by 1 base, and 6 bases separated the two germline ends. The CDR3 region has the DNA TGTGCCAGCAGGGACAGCCAAGAGACCCAGTACTTC. This sequence encodes CASRDSQETQYF.

The chain couples TRBV20-1 to TRBJ2-3; no definite D call. The end of the DNA fits TRBJ1-5 better, so the J call may be wrong. The CDR3 length is 11 residues. Germline CDR1 DFQATT, CDR2 SNEGSKA (reference sequence). This chain's CDR3 is CSATHTDTQHF. The CDR3 nucleotides are TGCAGTGCTACACACACAGATACGCAGCATTTT.

This clonotype appeared many times. The rearrangement joins TRBV5-1 to TRBJ2-1; 11 bases line up with TRBD2. Unmatched junction bases numbered 3, after V lost 4 bases and J lost 6 bases. CDR3 length: 14 residues. The germline CDR1 and CDR2 sequences are SGHRS and YFSETQ. CDR3 sequence reads: CASSLLAGANEQFF. CDR3 coding DNA: TGCGCCAGCAGCCTACTAGCGGGGGCCAATGAGCAGTTCTTC.

There are many counts of this clonotype. The rearrangement links TRBV9 to TRBJ2-2; D not resolved. V lost 0 bases and J lost 8, with 11 bases in between. This CDR3 has 14 residues. The germline V gene encodes CDR1 SGDLS and CDR2 YYNGEE. CDR3 DNA sequence: TGTGCCAGCAGCGTAGAACAACCACCGGGGGAGCTGTTTTTT. As protein: CASSVEQPPGELFF.

This clonotype was recorded a few times. The chain combines TRBV30 with TRBJ2-5; D gene ambiguous. This CDR3 is 12 amino acids long. Looked up from germline, CDR1 is GTSNPN and CDR2 is SVGIG (reference sequence). The V end lost 7 bases, the J end lost 4 bases, and 13 bases lay between the germline ends. The CDR3 region has the DNA TGTGCCTCTGCCCGGGTGCGAGAGACCCAGTACTTC. Amino acid sequence: CASARVRETQYF.

Comment on this clonotype: Being one base from a much bigger clone, this may be a read error. The V and J genes are TRBV7-8 and TRBJ2-4; D may be TRBD1 (5 bases). Germline V gene lookup returns CDR1 SGHVS and CDR2 FQNEAQ. CDR3 length: 12 residues. V lost 3 bases and J lost 12, with 12 bases in between. The CDR3 coding sequence is TGTGCCAGCAGCTTTTCAGGGTCCGCTCAGTACTTC. This translates into CASSFSGSAQYF.

The rearrangement links TRBV4-3 to TRBJ2-5, with D unclear. Trimming stripped 1 base from V and 5 bases from J, with 8 bases between. The CDR3 has 13 amino acids. Germline values: CDR1 LGHNA, CDR2 YSLEER. The CDR3 protein is CASSQGGTETQYF. The CDR3 coding sequence is TGCGCCAGCAGCCAAGGGGGTACGGAGACCCAGTACTTC.

This clonotype showed up many times. The rearrangement links TRBV21-1 to TRBJ2-7; the D segment call TRBD2 is taken from the table without a DNA check. TRBV21-1 is labeled a pseudogene. The CDR3 sequence is 13 residues long. The CDR3 sequence: CASSHSGRALQYF. CDR3 nucleotides: TGTGCCAGCAGCCATAGCGGGAGGGCCCTTCAGTACTTC.

This clonotype was counted at least ten times. The rearrangement links TRBV5-1 to TRBJ2-7; 7 nucleotides agree with TRBD1. The germline V gene encodes CDR1 SGHRS and CDR2 YFSETQ. This CDR3 has 13 residues. The J segment lost 6 bases and the V segment lost 4 bases, leaving 7 bases of the junction unmatched. For the CDR3, the DNA is TGCGCCAGCAGCGGGGCCGACAGGGCCGAGCAGTACTTC. Translating gives CASSGADRAEQYF.

This clonotype was observed at least ten times. The chain links TRBV12-3 or TRBV12-4 to TRBJ2-1, with 11 bases identical to TRBD1. J lost 6 bases, V lost 4 bases, and 8 bases had no gene match. This CDR3 has 16 amino acids. The CDR3 coding sequence is TGTGCCAGCAGTTCTTACCGGGACAGGGGGTTCAATGAGCAGTTCTTC. This encodes CASSSYRDRGFNEQFF.

The gene calls are TRBV28 and TRBJ2-5, with 9 bases that match TRBD1. The CDR3 is 15 amino acids. J was trimmed by 3 bases and V by 6 bases; bases with no gene match: 8. Germline CDR1 is MDHEN and CDR2 is SYDVKM. The CDR3 DNA sequence: TGTGCCAGCAGGTCTGGGGACAGGGTAAAAGAGACCCAGTACTTC. This codes for CASRSGDRVKETQYF.

A few counts support this clonotype. The V call is TRBV19, the J call TRBJ2-2, with 13 bases aligning to TRBD2. Germline CDR1 is LNHDA and CDR2 is SQIVND (reference sequence). Germline trimming cut 5 bases from V and 1 base from J; bases unmatched to any gene: 7. This CDR3 spans 18 amino acids. CDR3 nucleotide sequence: TGTGCCAGTAGTGTGCCTTGGACTAGCGGGGGGAACACCGGGGAGCTGTTTTTT. Its translation: CASSVPWTSGGNTGELFF.

In its sample, this clonotype was seen many times. The chain carries TRBV11-2 and TRBJ2-1, with 14 nucleotides matching TRBD2. Germline lookup yields CDR1 SGHAT and CDR2 FQNNGV. V shed 5 bases, J shed 9 bases, and the junction held 6 bases outside the gene matches. CDR3 length equals 15 residues. CDR3 region: CASSTGLAGVVEQFF. CDR3 nucleotides: TGTGCCAGCAGCACGGGACTAGCGGGAGTGGTTGAGCAGTTCTTC. Full variable domain (missing parts from reference TRBV11-2 and TRBJ2-1): EAGVAQSPRYKIIEKRQSVAFWCNPISGHATLYWYQQILGQGPKLLIQFQNNGVVDDSQLPKDRFSAERLKGVDSTLKIQPAKLEDSAVYLCASSTGLAGVVEQFFGPGTRLTVL.

This clonotype was observed a few times. This chain joins TRBV6-5 and TRBJ2-6, with TRBD2 as a possible D gene (5 bases). The CDR3 has 17 residues. The V gene's germline CDR1 is MNHEY and CDR2 SVGAGI. The V and J ends lost 1 base and 2 bases respectively, with 12 bases between them. The CDR3 DNA follows: TGTGCCAGCAGTTACTGGTCGAAAGCGGCTGGGGCCAACGTCCTGACTTTC. Its translation is CASSYWSKAAGANVLTF.

In this sample, this clonotype turned up many times. The rearrangement uses TRBV20-1 and TRBJ2-1; 10 bases match TRBD2. Germline-derived CDR1 and CDR2 are DFQATT and SNEGSKA (reference sequence). The trim removed 1 base at V and 3 bases at J, leaving 6 bases unmatched. The CDR3 consists of 16 residues. The CDR3 is CSARGGLAENYNEQFF. The CDR3 region has the DNA TGCAGTGCTAGAGGCGGACTAGCGGAAAACTACAATGAGCAGTTCTTC.

This clonotype was counted many times. The V gene is TRBV20-1, the J gene TRBJ2-3; D possibly uses TRBD1 or TRBD2 (5 bases each). The V gene lost 5 bases and the J gene lost 0 bases, with 12 bases spanning the gap. This CDR3 is 14 amino acids long. Germline V gene data show CDR1 as DFQATT and CDR2 as SNEGSKA (reference sequence). The CDR3 spells CSASRDHSTDTQYF. CDR3 nucleotide sequence: TGCAGTGCTTCCCGGGACCATAGCACAGATACGCAGTATTTT.

In this sample, this clonotype turned up a few times. The CDR3 sequence is CSVAWDTFRRNEQFF. CDR3 nucleotides: TGCAGCGTTGCTTGGGACACCTTTCGGAGGAATGAGCAGTTCTTC. This sequence joins TRBV29-1 and TRBJ2-1, with TRBD1 as a possible D gene (6 bases). This CDR3 is built from 15 residues. V lost 4 bases, J lost 7 bases, and 20 bases lay in between. Germline V lookup: CDR1 SQVTM, CDR2 ANQGSEA.

This clonotype was counted ten times or more. This rearrangement joins TRBV29-1 to TRBJ2-1; 9 bases fit TRBD2. In germline, CDR1 is SQVTM, CDR2 ANQGSEA. V gave up 4 bases and J gave up 9 bases; unmatched junction bases: 7. The CDR3 has 13 amino acids. CDR3 amino acids: CSVVGGRASEQFF. DNA of the CDR3: TGCAGCGTTGTGGGCGGGAGGGCCTCTGAGCAGTTCTTC.

This clonotype was recorded many times. The chain is built from TRBV15 and TRBJ2-1, with TRBD2 matching over 15 bases. The CDR3 sequence is 19 residues long. CDR1 is LNHNV and CDR2 is YYDKDF in the germline V gene (reference sequence). V lost 1 base to trimming and J lost 8 bases; unmatched junction nucleotides: 12. This CDR3 is CATSRGGLAGGLIRDEQFF. For the CDR3, the DNA is TGTGCCACCAGCAGAGGGGGACTAGCGGGAGGCCTAATCCGGGATGAGCAGTTCTTC.

This clonotype was recorded at least ten times. V usage is TRBV11-2 and J usage is TRBJ2-5; 13 bases fit TRBD2. With V trimmed by 1 base and J by 4 bases, 3 bases remained unmatched. CDR3 length: 16 residues. From germline, CDR1 is SGHAT and CDR2 FQNNGV. CDR3 in DNA: TGTGCCAGCAGCTTAGGAGGACTAGCGGGAGTAGAGACCCAGTACTTC. Translation gives CASSLGGLAGVETQYF.

The gene calls are TRBV5-6 and TRBJ1-2; possible D gene TRBD1, 5 bases. The CDR3 consists of 15 residues. The germline gives CDR1 SGHDT, CDR2 YYEEEE. Trimming stripped 6 bases from V and 4 bases from J, with 19 bases between. Written as DNA, the CDR3 is TGTGCCAGCACCCGGGTTGACAGCCCTTTCTATGGCTACACCTTC. As protein: CASTRVDSPFYGYTF.

This clonotype was seen at least ten times. The gene calls are TRBV7-8 and TRBJ2-1; 8 nucleotides agree with TRBD2. Germline V lookup: CDR1 SGHVS, CDR2 FQNEAQ. V shed 4 bases and J 9 bases; nucleotides not matched to a gene: 11. The CDR3 is made up of 15 amino acids. The CDR3 spells CASSYRGGPGGEQFF. CDR3 DNA: TGTGCCAGCAGCTACCGGGGGGGCCCGGGCGGTGAGCAGTTCTTC.

This clonotype was seen repeatedly, ten times or more. CDR3 nucleotides: TGTGCCAGCCGTCCCCCCTCCGCCGGGACAGGGTCCCCTGAGCAGTTCTTC. It codes for CASRPPSAGTGSPEQFF. J is TRBJ2-1 and V is TRBV3-1; 9 bases agree with TRBD1. After removal of 8 bases from V and 9 bases from J, the junction contained 20 bases not matched to a gene. This CDR3 has 17 amino acids. Germline CDR1 and CDR2: LGHDT and YNNKEL (reference sequence).

This clonotype showed up many times. The V call is TRBV20-1, the J call TRBJ2-2, with D possibly being TRBD1 (8 bases). The CDR3 is 15 amino acids. The V and J ends lost 3 bases and 3 bases respectively, with 14 bases between them. Germline CDR1 DFQATT, CDR2 SNEGSKA (reference sequence). The CDR3 is CSARRQGRDTGELFF. The CDR3 coding sequence is TGCAGTGCTAGGAGACAGGGGAGGGACACCGGGGAGCTGTTTTTT.

The chain combines TRBV18 with TRBJ2-1; D not certain. The CDR3 extends over 14 amino acids. CDR1 is KGHSH and CDR2 is LQKENI in the germline V gene. The germline V and J ends were trimmed by 6 bases and 3 bases, with 12 bases remaining between them. CDR3 loop: CASSLREDYNEQFF. CDR3 coding DNA: TGTGCCAGCTCGCTCCGCGAGGACTACAATGAGCAGTTCTTC. Based on the CDR3 plus reference TRBV18 and TRBJ2-1, the full variable domain is NAGVMQNPRHLVRRRGQEARLRCSPMKGHSHVYWYRQLPEEGLKFMVYLQKENIIDESGMPKERFSAEFPKEGPSILRIQQVVRGDSAAYFCASSLREDYNEQFFGPGTRLTVL.